This T cell receptor beta chain came from a study of T cell responses to AZD1222 COVID-19 vaccine (dated by TCRdb to about 2021). Background on the whole study: TCR sequencing was performed for 233 trial participants, of whom around 200 were given two doses of AZD1222 and around 25 were given two doses of MenACWY control vaccine. Enrollment into the trials was organized by age into subgroups of 18-55, 56-69 and 70-plus years, and those subgroups contained approximately 150, 30 and 60 TCR-sequenced participants, respectively.

The CDR3 regions of human TCRbeta chains were analyzed by immunosequencing. Regarding the original processing steps: Repertoire TCRs were matched against a reference library of SARS-CoV-2-specific TCRs generated with the MIRA antigen-specificity platform. Breadth meant the fraction of unique TCRs that were SARS-CoV-2-associated, whereas depth meant the fraction of total T cells that were SARS-CoV-2-associated. Using the MIRA data, each spike-specific TCR was assigned both to the spike region to which the TCR was reactive and to a CD4 or CD8 class. Log10-transformed breadth and depth values were compared by one-way ANOVA with Sidak's multiple comparisons tests. TCRdb took over this immuneACCESS table, retaining in-frame rearrangements with V and J assigned. Such tables are incomplete; in checked studies, under half of the missing clones stem from an unresolved V gene, and the remainder is unexplained. The V and J calls and the clone size are those of that table, but D and trimming were determined from the DNA. The sample table lists about 160,000 clones, about 92% of them with a count of one. Jointly, the top ten make up approximately 1.1% of the sample.

The intended sense of this specimen's time point label: about 28 days (+/-7) after the second vaccine dose. AZD1222 recipients given second doses at about 4 weeks or at about 12 weeks were pooled, since spike-specific TCR depth and breadth were not found to differ between the two schedules. The vaccinee samples were drawn from two UK trials, COV001 and COV002, one of which was a single-blind randomized controlled phase 2/3 trial testing AZD1222 (ChAdOx1 nCoV-19) in healthy adults. For TCRbeta chain sequencing, PBMC samples were collected from trial participants at day 0 and at day 28 after the second dose. The study at large found these results: Conclusions about previously exposed vaccinees are limited because only a handful of AZD1222 recipients were SARS-CoV-2 seropositive at baseline. Most participants were white British and females outnumbered males, and the authors suggested that clonal diversity may have been underestimated. Because no day 14 peak-response samples were available, repertoires were characterized only after the peak T cell response. The vaccine-associated CD4 TCRs covered the entire spike protein, and the dominant responses fell in regions 160-218 and 743-854. After two AZD1222 doses, both the breadth and the depth of spike-specific TCRs were significantly higher than at day 0 and than in MenACWY recipients. Reportedly, close to half of the unique spike-specific TCRs recognized epitopes lying outside the regions that are mutated in the B.1.351 and B.1.1.7 variants. The 56-69-year group was small, and its depth increase did not reach significance, likely because of low power.

Points on this clone: It has no known antigen specificity. Base qualities were left out, and no much larger clone turns up one base away.

Its CDR3 holds 16 amino acids, cysteine through phenylalanine. Only the CDR3 portion is preserved as DNA: 48 bases, with reading frame beginning at the first base. CDR1 and CDR2, per the germline V gene, are SGHRS and YFSETQ. Ends trimmed: V by 4 bases, J by 5 bases; bases unmatched to a gene: 10. This receptor chain uses TRBV5-1 and TRBJ2-1; 9 central nucleotides agree with TRBD2. Source: peripheral blood, taken 28 days after the second AZD1222 dose. The sequence came from an adult who received the AZD1222 COVID-19 vaccine. The nucleotides read TGCGCCAGCAGCCTTCTAGCGGGGATACCGAACAATGAGCAGTTCTTC. Translated, this gives CASSLLAGIPNNEQFF.